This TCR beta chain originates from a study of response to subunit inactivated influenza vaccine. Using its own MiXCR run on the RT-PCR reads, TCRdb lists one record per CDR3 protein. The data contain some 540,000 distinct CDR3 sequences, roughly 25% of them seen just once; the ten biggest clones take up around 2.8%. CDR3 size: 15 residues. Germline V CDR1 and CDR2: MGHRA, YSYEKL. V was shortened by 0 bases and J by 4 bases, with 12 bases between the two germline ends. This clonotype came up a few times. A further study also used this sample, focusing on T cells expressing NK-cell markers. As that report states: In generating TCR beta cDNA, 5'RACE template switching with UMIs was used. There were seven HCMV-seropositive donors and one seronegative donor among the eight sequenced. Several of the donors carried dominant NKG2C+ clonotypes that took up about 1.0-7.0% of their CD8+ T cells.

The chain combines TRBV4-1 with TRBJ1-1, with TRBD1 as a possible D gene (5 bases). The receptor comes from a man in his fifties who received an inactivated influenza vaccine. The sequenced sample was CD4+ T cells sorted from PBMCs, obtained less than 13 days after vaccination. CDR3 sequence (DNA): TGCGCCAGCAGCCAAGAGGAGGGGAGCCGCACTGAAGCTTTCTTT. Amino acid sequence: CASSQEEGSRTEAFF.